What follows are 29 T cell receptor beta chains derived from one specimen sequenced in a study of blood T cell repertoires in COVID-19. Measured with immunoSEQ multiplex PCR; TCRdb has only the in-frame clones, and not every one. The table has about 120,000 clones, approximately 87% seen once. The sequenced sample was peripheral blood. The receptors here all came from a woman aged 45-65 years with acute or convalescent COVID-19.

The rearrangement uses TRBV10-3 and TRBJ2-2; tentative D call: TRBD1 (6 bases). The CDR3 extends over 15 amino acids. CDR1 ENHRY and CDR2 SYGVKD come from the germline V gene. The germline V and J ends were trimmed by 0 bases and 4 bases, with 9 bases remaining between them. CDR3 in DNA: TGTGCCATCAGTGAGTCGGACAGCCTCACCGGGGAGCTGTTTTTT. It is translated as CAISESDSLTGELFF.

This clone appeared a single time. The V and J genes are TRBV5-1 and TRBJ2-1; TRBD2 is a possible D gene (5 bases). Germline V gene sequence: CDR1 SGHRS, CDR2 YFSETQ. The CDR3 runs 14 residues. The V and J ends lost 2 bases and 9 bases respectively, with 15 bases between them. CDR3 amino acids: CASSFSLAGGEQFF. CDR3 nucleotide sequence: TGCGCCAGCAGCTTTAGCCTAGCAGGCGGTGAGCAGTTCTTC.

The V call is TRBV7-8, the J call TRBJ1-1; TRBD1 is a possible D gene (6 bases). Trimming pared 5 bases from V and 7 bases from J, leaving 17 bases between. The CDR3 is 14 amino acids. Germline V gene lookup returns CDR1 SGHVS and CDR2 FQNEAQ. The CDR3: CASSDNRQAVEAFF. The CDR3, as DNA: TGTGCCAGCAGCGATAACCGACAGGCCGTTGAAGCTTTCTTT.

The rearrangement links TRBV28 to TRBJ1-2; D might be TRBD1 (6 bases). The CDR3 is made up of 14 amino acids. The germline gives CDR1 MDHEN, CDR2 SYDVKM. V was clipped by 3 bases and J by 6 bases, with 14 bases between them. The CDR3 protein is CASSLWTVNDGYTF. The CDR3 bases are TGTGCCAGCAGTTTGTGGACAGTGAACGATGGCTACACCTTC.

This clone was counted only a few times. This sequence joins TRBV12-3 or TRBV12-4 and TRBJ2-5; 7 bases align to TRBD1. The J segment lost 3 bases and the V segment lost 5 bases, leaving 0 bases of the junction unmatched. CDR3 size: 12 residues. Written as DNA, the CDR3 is TGTGCCAGCAGTGGGACAGAAGAGACCCAGTACTTC. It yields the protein CASSGTEETQYF.

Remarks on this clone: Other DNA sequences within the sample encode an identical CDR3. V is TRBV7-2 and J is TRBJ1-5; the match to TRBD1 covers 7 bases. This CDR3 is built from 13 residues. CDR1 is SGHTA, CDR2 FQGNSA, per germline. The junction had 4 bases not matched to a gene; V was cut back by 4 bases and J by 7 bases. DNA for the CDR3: TGTGCCAGCAGCTCCCAGGGGGGACAGCCCCAGCATTTT. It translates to CASSSQGGQPQHF.

The CDR3, as DNA: TGTGCCAGCAGCCTCGGACTAGTTTTCGATACGCAGTATTTT. Translation: CASSLGLVFDTQYF. This rearrangement joins TRBV7-2 to TRBJ2-3; 7 nucleotides line up with TRBD2. The CDR3 is made up of 14 amino acids. The germline V gene encodes CDR1 SGHTA and CDR2 FQGNSA. V shed 5 bases and J 6 bases; nucleotides not matched to a gene: 8.

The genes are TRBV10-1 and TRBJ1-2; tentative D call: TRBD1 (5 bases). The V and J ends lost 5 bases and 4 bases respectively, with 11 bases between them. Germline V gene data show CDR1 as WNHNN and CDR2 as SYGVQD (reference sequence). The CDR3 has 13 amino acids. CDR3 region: CASSPRDGYGYTF. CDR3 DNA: TGCGCCAGCAGTCCCAGGGATGGCTATGGCTACACCTTC.

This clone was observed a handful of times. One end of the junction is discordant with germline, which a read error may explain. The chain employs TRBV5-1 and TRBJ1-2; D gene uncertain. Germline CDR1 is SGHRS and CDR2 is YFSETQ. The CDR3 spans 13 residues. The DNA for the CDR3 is TGCGCCAGCCGGGAGGAACTTAACGATGGCTACACCTTC. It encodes CASREELNDGYTF. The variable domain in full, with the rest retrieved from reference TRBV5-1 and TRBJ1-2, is KAGVTQTPRYLIKTRGQQVTLSCSPISGHRSVSWYQQTPGQGLQFLFEYFSETQRNKGNFPGRFSGRQFSNSRSEMNVSTLELGDSALYLCASREELNDGYTFGSGTRLTVV.

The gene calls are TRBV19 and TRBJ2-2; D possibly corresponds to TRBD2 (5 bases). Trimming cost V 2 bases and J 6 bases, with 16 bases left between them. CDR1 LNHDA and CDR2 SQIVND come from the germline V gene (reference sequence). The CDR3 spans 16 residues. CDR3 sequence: CASSIPTWPGAGELFF. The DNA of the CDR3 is TGTGCCAGTAGTATACCAACGTGGCCCGGGGCCGGGGAGCTGTTTTTT.

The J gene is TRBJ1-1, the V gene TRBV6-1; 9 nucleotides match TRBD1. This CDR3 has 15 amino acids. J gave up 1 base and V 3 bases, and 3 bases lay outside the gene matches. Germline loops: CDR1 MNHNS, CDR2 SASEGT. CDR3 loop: CASSDLTGGNTEAFF. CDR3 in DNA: TGTGCCAGCAGTGATTTGACAGGGGGGAACACTGAAGCTTTCTTT.

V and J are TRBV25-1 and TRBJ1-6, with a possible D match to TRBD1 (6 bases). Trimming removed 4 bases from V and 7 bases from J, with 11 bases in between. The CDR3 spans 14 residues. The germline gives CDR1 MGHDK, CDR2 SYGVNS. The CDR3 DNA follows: TGTGCCAGCAGTGGACAGGCCTGGAATTCACCCCTCCACTTT. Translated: CASSGQAWNSPLHF.

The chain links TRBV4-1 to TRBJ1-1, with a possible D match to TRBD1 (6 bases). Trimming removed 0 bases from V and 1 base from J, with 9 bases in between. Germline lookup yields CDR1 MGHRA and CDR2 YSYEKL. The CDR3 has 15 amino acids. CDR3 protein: CASSQESQGNTEAFF. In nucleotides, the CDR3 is TGCGCCAGCAGCCAAGAATCACAGGGGAACACTGAAGCTTTCTTT.

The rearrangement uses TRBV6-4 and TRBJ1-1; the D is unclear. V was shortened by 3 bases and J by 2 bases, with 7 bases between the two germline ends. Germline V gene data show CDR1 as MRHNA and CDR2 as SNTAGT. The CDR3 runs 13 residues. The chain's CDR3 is CASSESRNTEAFF. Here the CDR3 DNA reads TGTGCCAGCAGTGAATCCAGAAACACTGAAGCTTTCTTT.

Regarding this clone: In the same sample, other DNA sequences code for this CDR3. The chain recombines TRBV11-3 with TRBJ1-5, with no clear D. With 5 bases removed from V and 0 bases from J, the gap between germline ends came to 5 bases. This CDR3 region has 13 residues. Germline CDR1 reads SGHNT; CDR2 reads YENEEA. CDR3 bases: TGTGCCAGCAGCCTTTATAGCAATCAGCCCCAGCATTTT. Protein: CASSLYSNQPQHF.

The CDR3 sequence: CASSERGTGELFF. CDR3 nucleotides: TGTGCCAGCAGTGAACGAGGCACCGGGGAGCTGTTTTTT. The chain is built from TRBV27 and TRBJ2-2, with D unclear. The germline V gene has CDR1 MNHEY and CDR2 SMNVEV (reference sequence). This CDR3 has 13 amino acids. V was clipped by 5 bases and J by 4 bases, with 8 bases between them.

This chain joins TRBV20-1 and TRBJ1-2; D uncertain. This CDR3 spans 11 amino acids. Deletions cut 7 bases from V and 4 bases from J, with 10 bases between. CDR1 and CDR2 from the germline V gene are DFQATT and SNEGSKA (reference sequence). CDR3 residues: CSVIIGYGYTF. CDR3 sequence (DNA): TGCAGTGTCATAATCGGCTATGGCTACACCTTC.

The chain's CDR3 is CASSYSSTGEYGYTF. Written as DNA, the CDR3 is TGTGCCAGCAGTTACTCGTCTACAGGGGAATATGGCTACACCTTC. This rearrangement joins TRBV6-5 to TRBJ1-2; TRBD1 matches 7 bases. This CDR3 is built from 15 residues. V trimming: 0 bases; J trimming: 5 bases; junction bases outside the gene matches: 6. Looked up from germline, CDR1 is MNHEY and CDR2 is SVGAGI.

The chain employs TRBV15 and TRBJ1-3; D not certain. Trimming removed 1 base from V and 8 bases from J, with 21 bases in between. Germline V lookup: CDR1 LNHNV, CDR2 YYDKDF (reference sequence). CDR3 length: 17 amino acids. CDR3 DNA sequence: TGTGCCACCAGCAGAGTTCAGGCGGTCCCGATCGGGGACACCATATATTTT. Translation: CATSRVQAVPIGDTIYF.

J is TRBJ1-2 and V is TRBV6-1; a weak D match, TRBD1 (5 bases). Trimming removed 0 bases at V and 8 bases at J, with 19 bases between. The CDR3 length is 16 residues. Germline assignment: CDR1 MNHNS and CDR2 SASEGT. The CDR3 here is CASSEARRDSARGYTF. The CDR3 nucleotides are TGTGCCAGCAGTGAAGCGCGTAGAGACAGCGCACGCGGCTACACCTTC.

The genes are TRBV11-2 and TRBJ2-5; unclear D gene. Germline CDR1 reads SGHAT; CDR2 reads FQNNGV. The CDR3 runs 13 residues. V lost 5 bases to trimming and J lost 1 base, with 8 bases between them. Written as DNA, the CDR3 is TGTGCCAGCAGCCCCTGGCCCCAAGAGACCCAGTACTTC. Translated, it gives CASSPWPQETQYF.

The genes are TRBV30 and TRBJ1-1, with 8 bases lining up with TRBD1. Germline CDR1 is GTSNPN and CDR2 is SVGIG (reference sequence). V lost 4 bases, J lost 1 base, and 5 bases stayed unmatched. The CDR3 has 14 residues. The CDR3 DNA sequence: TGTGCCTGGAACGGACAGGGCAAGAACACTGAAGCTTTCTTT. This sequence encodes CAWNGQGKNTEAFF.

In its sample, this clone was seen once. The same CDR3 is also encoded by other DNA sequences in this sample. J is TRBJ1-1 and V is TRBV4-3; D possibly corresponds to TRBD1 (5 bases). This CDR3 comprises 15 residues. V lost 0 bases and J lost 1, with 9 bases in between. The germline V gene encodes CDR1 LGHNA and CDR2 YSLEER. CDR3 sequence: CASSQETGWNTEAFF. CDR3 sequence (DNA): TGCGCCAGCAGCCAAGAAACAGGTTGGAACACTGAAGCTTTCTTT.

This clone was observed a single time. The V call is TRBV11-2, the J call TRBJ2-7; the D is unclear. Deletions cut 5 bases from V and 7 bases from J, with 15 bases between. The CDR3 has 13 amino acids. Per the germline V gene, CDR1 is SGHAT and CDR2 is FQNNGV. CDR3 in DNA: TGTGCCAGCAGCCTAAACCTGTATTTGGAGCAGTACTTC. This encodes CASSLNLYLEQYF. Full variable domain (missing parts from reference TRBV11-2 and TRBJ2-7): EAGVAQSPRYKIIEKRQSVAFWCNPISGHATLYWYQQILGQGPKLLIQFQNNGVVDDSQLPKDRFSAERLKGVDSTLKIQPAKLEDSAVYLCASSLNLYLEQYFGPGTRLTVT.

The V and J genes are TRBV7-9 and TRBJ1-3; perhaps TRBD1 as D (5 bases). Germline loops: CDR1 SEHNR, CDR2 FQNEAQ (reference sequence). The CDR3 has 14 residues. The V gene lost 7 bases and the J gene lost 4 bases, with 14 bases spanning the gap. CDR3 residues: CASTQTGTGNTIYF. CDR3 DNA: TGTGCCAGCACCCAAACAGGTACCGGAAACACCATATATTTT.

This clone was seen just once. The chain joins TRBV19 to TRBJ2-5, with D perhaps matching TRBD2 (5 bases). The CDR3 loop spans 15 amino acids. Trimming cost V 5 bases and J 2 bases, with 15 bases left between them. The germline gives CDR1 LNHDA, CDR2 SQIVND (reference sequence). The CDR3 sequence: CASSRGMEAQETQYF. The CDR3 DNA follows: TGTGCCAGTAGTCGAGGGATGGAGGCTCAAGAGACCCAGTACTTC.

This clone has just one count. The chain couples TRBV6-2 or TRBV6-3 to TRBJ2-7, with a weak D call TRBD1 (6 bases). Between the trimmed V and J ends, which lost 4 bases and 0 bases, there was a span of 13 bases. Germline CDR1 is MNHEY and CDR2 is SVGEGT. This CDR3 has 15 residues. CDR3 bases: TGTGCCAGCAGTTCGGGGACACTTTTCTCCTACGAGCAGTACTTC. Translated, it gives CASSSGTLFSYEQYF.

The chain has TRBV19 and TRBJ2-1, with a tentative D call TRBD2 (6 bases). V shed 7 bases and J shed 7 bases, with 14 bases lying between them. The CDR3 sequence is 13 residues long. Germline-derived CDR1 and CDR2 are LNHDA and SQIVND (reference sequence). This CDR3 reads CASKLAGANEQFF. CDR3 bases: TGTGCCAGTAAACTAGCAGGAGCGAATGAGCAGTTCTTC.

Here the CDR3 DNA reads TGTGCCAGCAGCCAGATGCGCGAGCAGTACTTC. This encodes CASSQMREQYF. This chain links TRBV16 with TRBJ2-7; D is uncertain. With 3 bases removed from V and 6 bases from J, the gap between germline ends came to 6 bases. The CDR3 spans 11 residues. Germline V gene data show CDR1 as KGHSY and CDR2 as FQNENV.